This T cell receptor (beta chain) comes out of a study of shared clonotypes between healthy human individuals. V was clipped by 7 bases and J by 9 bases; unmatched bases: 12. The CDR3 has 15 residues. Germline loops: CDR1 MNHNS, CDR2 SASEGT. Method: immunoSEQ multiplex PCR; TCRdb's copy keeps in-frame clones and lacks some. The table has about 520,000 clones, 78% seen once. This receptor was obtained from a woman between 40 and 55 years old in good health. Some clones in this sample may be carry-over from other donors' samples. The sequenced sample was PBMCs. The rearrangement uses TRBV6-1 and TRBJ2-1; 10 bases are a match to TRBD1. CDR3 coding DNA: TGTGCCAGCACAGAGACAGGGGGCCATTATAGTGAGCAGTTCTTC. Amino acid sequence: CASTETGGHYSEQFF.